The rows below give T cell receptor beta chains drawn from one sample of a study of T cells in pancreatic ductal adenocarcinoma. Assay: immunoSEQ multiplex PCR; the TCRdb copy retains only in-frame clones and omits some. This table holds approximately 97,000 clones, 90% to 95% found once. Sequencing input: PBMCs. Receptor source: a human donor with pancreatic ductal adenocarcinoma. Each CDR3 is given with its conserved first and last residue. The D gene is left open where the match is weak. Clone size is given for some rows only: seen once, a few or many times, or a class if the clone is expanded.

abundance: -
d_gene: -
j_gene: TRBJ2-7
v_gene: TRBV7-2
CDR3aa: CASRLNSYEQYF
CDR3nt: TGTGCCAGCAGACTGAACTCCTACGAGCAGTACTTC

abundance: -
d_gene: TRBD2
j_gene: TRBJ2-1
v_gene: TRBV6-1
CDR3aa: CASSDGGLAGNEQFF
CDR3nt: TGTGCCAGCAGTGACGGGGGACTAGCGGGAAATGAGCAGTTCTTC

abundance: -
d_gene: -
j_gene: TRBJ2-3
v_gene: TRBV29-1
CDR3aa: CSVAAPARGADTQYF
CDR3nt: TGCAGCGTCGCCGCCCCAGCCAGGGGTGCAGATACGCAGTATTTT

abundance: -
d_gene: TRBD2
j_gene: TRBJ2-7
v_gene: TRBV7-9
CDR3aa: CASSLGEGSEQYF
CDR3nt: TGTGCCAGCAGCTTAGGGGAGGGGAGCGAGCAGTACTTC

abundance: -
d_gene: -
j_gene: TRBJ2-1
v_gene: TRBV9
CDR3aa: CASSVAIGYEQFF
CDR3nt: TGTGCCAGCAGCGTAGCTATCGGGTATGAGCAGTTCTTC

abundance: -
d_gene: -
j_gene: TRBJ2-7
v_gene: TRBV10-3
CDR3aa: CAIGAGRGPYEQYF
CDR3nt: TGTGCCATCGGGGCCGGGCGGGGGCCCTACGAGCAGTACTTC

abundance: -
d_gene: TRBD1
j_gene: TRBJ2-5
v_gene: TRBV5-6
CDR3aa: CASSLYTGVQETQYF
CDR3nt: TGTGCCAGCAGCTTATACACAGGGGTGCAAGAGACCCAGTACTTC

abundance: -
d_gene: -
j_gene: TRBJ2-7
v_gene: TRBV18
CDR3aa: CASSPRPLSGPYEQYF
CDR3nt: TGTGCCAGCTCACCACGGCCTTTGAGCGGCCCCTACGAGCAGTACTTC

abundance: -
d_gene: -
j_gene: TRBJ1-5
v_gene: TRBV28
CDR3aa: CASLPGINQPQHF
CDR3nt: TGTGCCAGCCTCCCAGGGATCAATCAGCCCCAGCATTTT

abundance: -
d_gene: TRBD1
j_gene: TRBJ1-2
v_gene: TRBV6-1
CDR3aa: CATWAAPGQPYGYTF
CDR3nt: TGTGCCACTTGGGCGGCTCCGGGACAGCCCTATGGCTACACCTTC

abundance: -
d_gene: TRBD2
j_gene: TRBJ2-3
v_gene: TRBV19
CDR3aa: CASSIFHLAGVSDTQYF
CDR3nt: TGTGCCAGTAGTATTTTTCACCTAGCGGGAGTTTCAGATACGCAGTATTTT

abundance: -
d_gene: -
j_gene: TRBJ2-7
v_gene: TRBV7-6
CDR3aa: CASSLDYRTYEQYF
CDR3nt: TGTGCCAGCAGCTTAGATTACAGAACCTACGAGCAGTACTTC

abundance: -
d_gene: -
j_gene: TRBJ1-1
v_gene: TRBV7-8
CDR3aa: CASSSTGTEAFF
CDR3nt: TGTGCCAGCAGCTCGACAGGCACTGAAGCTTTCTTT

abundance: -
d_gene: -
j_gene: TRBJ1-1
v_gene: TRBV5-1
CDR3aa: CASSLDRGGTEAFF
CDR3nt: TGCGCCAGCAGCTTGGACCGGGGTGGCACTGAAGCTTTCTTT

abundance: -
d_gene: -
j_gene: TRBJ1-5
v_gene: TRBV5-1
CDR3aa: CASSFSDSLNQPQHF
CDR3nt: TGCGCCAGCAGCTTCTCTGACAGCCTCAATCAGCCCCAGCATTTT

abundance: -
d_gene: -
j_gene: TRBJ1-1
v_gene: TRBV7-7
CDR3aa: CASSLDSHTEAFF
CDR3nt: TGTGCTAGCAGCTTAGACAGCCACACTGAAGCTTTCTTT

abundance: -
d_gene: -
j_gene: TRBJ2-3
v_gene: TRBV7-2
CDR3aa: CASGSSDRRTDTQYF
CDR3nt: TGTGCCAGCGGCTCCTCGGACAGACGCACAGATACGCAGTATTTT

abundance: -
d_gene: TRBD2
j_gene: TRBJ2-2
v_gene: TRBV7-2
CDR3aa: CASSLEASGATTGELFF
CDR3nt: TGTGCCAGCAGCTTAGAGGCTAGCGGAGCGACCACCGGGGAGCTGTTTTTT

abundance: -
d_gene: -
j_gene: TRBJ2-5
v_gene: TRBV27
CDR3aa: CASALGTLQETQYF
CDR3nt: TGTGCCAGCGCCCTTGGGACACTACAAGAGACCCAGTACTTC

abundance: -
d_gene: -
j_gene: TRBJ1-2
v_gene: TRBV28
CDR3aa: CASSLSGGGYGYTF
CDR3nt: TGTGCCAGCAGTCTCTCGGGGGGAGGCTATGGCTACACCTTC

abundance: -
d_gene: -
j_gene: TRBJ2-1
v_gene: TRBV28
CDR3aa: CASRPGGPGEQFF
CDR3nt: TGTGCCAGCAGGCCCGGGGGGCCTGGGGAGCAGTTCTTC

abundance: -
d_gene: -
j_gene: TRBJ2-5
v_gene: TRBV7-2
CDR3aa: CASSLTGIQETQYF
CDR3nt: TGTGCCAGCAGCTTAACGGGGATCCAAGAGACCCAGTACTTC

abundance: -
d_gene: TRBD2
j_gene: TRBJ2-3
v_gene: TRBV2
CDR3aa: CASSRTSGRAADTQYF
CDR3nt: TGTGCCAGCAGTCGGACTAGCGGGAGGGCAGCAGATACGCAGTATTTT

abundance: -
d_gene: -
j_gene: TRBJ1-5
v_gene: TRBV28
CDR3aa: CASSLVEGGNQPQHF
CDR3nt: TGTGCCAGCAGTTTGGTGGAGGGAGGGAATCAGCCCCAGCATTTT

abundance: -
d_gene: -
j_gene: TRBJ2-3
v_gene: TRBV6-5
CDR3aa: CASSYSGRVDTQYF
CDR3nt: TGTGCCAGCAGTTACTCCGGTCGGGTAGATACGCAGTATTTT

abundance: -
d_gene: -
j_gene: TRBJ2-3
v_gene: TRBV10-3
CDR3aa: CAIRRHDVADTQYF
CDR3nt: TGTGCCATCAGGCGACACGACGTCGCAGATACGCAGTATTTT

abundance: -
d_gene: -
j_gene: TRBJ2-1
v_gene: TRBV6-5
CDR3aa: CASSYYDGLRNNEQFF
CDR3nt: TGTGCCAGCAGTTACTATGACGGACTAAGGAACAATGAGCAGTTCTTC

abundance: -
d_gene: TRBD2
j_gene: TRBJ2-5
v_gene: TRBV5-1
CDR3aa: CASSLRAGGGETQYF
CDR3nt: TGCGCCAGCAGCTTGAGGGCGGGAGGGGGAGAGACCCAGTACTTC

abundance: -
d_gene: -
j_gene: TRBJ1-1
v_gene: TRBV6-5
CDR3aa: CASILPGERQAFF
CDR3nt: TGTGCCAGCATTCTCCCGGGGGAGAGACAAGCTTTCTTT

abundance: -
d_gene: -
j_gene: TRBJ2-2
v_gene: TRBV5-1
CDR3aa: CASSFTAANTGELFF
CDR3nt: TGCGCCAGCAGCTTTACAGCCGCGAACACCGGGGAGCTGTTTTTT

abundance: -
d_gene: -
j_gene: TRBJ2-3
v_gene: TRBV11-3
CDR3aa: CASSSSELTDTQYF
CDR3nt: TGTGCCAGCAGCTCCTCTGAGTTGACAGATACGCAGTATTTT

abundance: -
d_gene: -
j_gene: TRBJ1-1
v_gene: TRBV7-3
CDR3aa: CASSLGTGLNTEAFF
CDR3nt: TGTGCCAGCAGCTTAGGCACGGGGTTGAACACTGAAGCTTTCTTT

abundance: -
d_gene: TRBD1
j_gene: TRBJ2-1
v_gene: TRBV5-1
CDR3aa: CASSVGQSVNNEQFF
CDR3nt: TGCGCCAGCAGCGTGGGACAGAGTGTGAACAATGAGCAGTTCTTC

abundance: -
d_gene: -
j_gene: TRBJ2-1
v_gene: TRBV30
CDR3aa: CAWTGSAHEQFF
CDR3nt: TGTGCCTGGACGGGTAGCGCCCATGAGCAGTTCTTC

abundance: -
d_gene: -
j_gene: TRBJ1-1
v_gene: TRBV30
CDR3aa: CAWKNRNTEAFF
CDR3nt: TGTGCCTGGAAAAACAGAAACACTGAAGCTTTCTTT

abundance: -
d_gene: -
j_gene: TRBJ2-4
v_gene: TRBV29-1
CDR3aa: CSAGEVSNIQYF
CDR3nt: TGCAGCGCGGGTGAGGTCTCGAACATTCAGTACTTC

abundance: -
d_gene: TRBD2
j_gene: TRBJ2-3
v_gene: TRBV6-5
CDR3aa: CASSYSSGMATDTQYF
CDR3nt: TGTGCCAGCAGTTACTCTAGCGGGATGGCTACAGATACGCAGTATTTT

abundance: -
d_gene: TRBD1
j_gene: TRBJ1-3
v_gene: TRBV2
CDR3aa: CASSRTGGSGNTIYF
CDR3nt: TGTGCCAGCAGTCGGACAGGGGGTTCTGGAAACACCATATATTTT

abundance: -
d_gene: -
j_gene: TRBJ1-5
v_gene: TRBV30
CDR3aa: CAWSGVSRDQPQHF
CDR3nt: TGTGCCTGGTCCGGCGTCAGTCGGGATCAGCCCCAGCATTTT

abundance: -
d_gene: TRBD2
j_gene: TRBJ2-7
v_gene: TRBV5-1
CDR3aa: CASSTGTSEYEQYF
CDR3nt: TGCGCCAGCAGCACCGGGACTAGCGAATACGAGCAGTACTTC

abundance: -
d_gene: -
j_gene: TRBJ1-2
v_gene: TRBV29-1
CDR3aa: CSVDGQNYGYTF
CDR3nt: TGCAGCGTTGATGGACAGAACTATGGCTACACCTTC

abundance: -
d_gene: -
j_gene: TRBJ1-1
v_gene: TRBV7-8
CDR3aa: CASSPRTATDTEAFF
CDR3nt: TGTGCCAGCAGCCCGCGGACAGCAACGGACACTGAAGCTTTCTTT

abundance: once
d_gene: -
j_gene: TRBJ2-5
v_gene: TRBV7-2
CDR3aa: CASSPSGLSETQYF
CDR3nt: TGTGCCAGCAGCCCCTCGGGACTTTCAGAGACCCAGTACTTC

abundance: -
d_gene: TRBD2
j_gene: TRBJ2-7
v_gene: TRBV5-6
CDR3aa: CASSLGVAGGSYEQYF
CDR3nt: TGTGCCAGCAGCTTGGGGGTAGCGGGAGGTTCCTACGAGCAGTACTTC

abundance: -
d_gene: -
j_gene: TRBJ2-7
v_gene: TRBV30
CDR3aa: CAWSSYPGSYEQYF
CDR3nt: TGTGCCTGGAGTTCCTACCCGGGATCTTACGAGCAGTACTTC

abundance: -
d_gene: TRBD1
j_gene: TRBJ2-3
v_gene: TRBV27
CDR3aa: CASSKQDRVTDTQYF
CDR3nt: TGTGCCAGCAGCAAACAAGACAGGGTGACAGATACGCAGTATTTT

abundance: once
d_gene: -
j_gene: TRBJ1-2
v_gene: TRBV29-1
CDR3aa: CSVGENYGYTF
CDR3nt: TGCAGCGTTGGCGAAAACTATGGCTACACCTTC

abundance: -
d_gene: -
j_gene: TRBJ1-5
v_gene: TRBV27
CDR3aa: CASRAQSNQPQHF
CDR3nt: TGTGCCAGCAGGGCTCAGTCAAATCAGCCCCAGCATTTT

abundance: -
d_gene: TRBD2
j_gene: TRBJ2-1
v_gene: TRBV18
CDR3aa: CASSPGLAGVGNEQFF
CDR3nt: TGTGCCAGCTCACCCGGGCTAGCGGGAGTTGGGAATGAGCAGTTCTTC

abundance: -
d_gene: -
j_gene: TRBJ2-7
v_gene: TRBV28
CDR3aa: CASSIRGSSYEQYF
CDR3nt: TGTGCCAGCAGCATAAGGGGCTCGTCCTACGAGCAGTACTTC

abundance: -
d_gene: TRBD1
j_gene: TRBJ1-3
v_gene: TRBV30
CDR3aa: CAWAGTAGNTIYF
CDR3nt: TGTGCCTGGGCCGGGACAGCTGGAAACACCATATATTTT

abundance: once
d_gene: TRBD1
j_gene: TRBJ2-7
v_gene: TRBV18
CDR3aa: CASSLGQGRAYEQYF
CDR3nt: TGTGCCAGCTCCCTGGGACAGGGGAGAGCCTACGAGCAGTACTTC

abundance: -
d_gene: -
j_gene: TRBJ1-2
v_gene: TRBV4-1
CDR3aa: CASSQTDGDLYGYTF
CDR3nt: TGCGCCAGCAGCCAAACGGATGGAGATCTCTATGGCTACACCTTC

abundance: -
d_gene: -
j_gene: TRBJ2-5
v_gene: TRBV7-2
CDR3aa: CASSFSGETQYF
CDR3nt: TGTGCCAGCAGCTTCTCCGGAGAGACCCAGTACTTC

abundance: -
d_gene: -
j_gene: TRBJ2-5
v_gene: TRBV18
CDR3aa: CASSRGGQQETQYF
CDR3nt: TGTGCCAGCTCCCGTGGGGGACAACAAGAGACCCAGTACTTC

abundance: -
d_gene: -
j_gene: TRBJ1-1
v_gene: TRBV2
CDR3aa: CASKEGTNTEAFF
CDR3nt: TGTGCCAGCAAGGAGGGAACCAACACTGAAGCTTTCTTT